This entry is about one T cell receptor beta chain. These data belong to a study of human T cells and chemical hapten exposure. Study in general: Skin of the upper inner arm, approximately 2 cm by approximately 2 cm, received 2% DPC for sensitization.

The germline gives CDR1 SQVTM, CDR2 ANQGSEA. V lost 4 bases and J 0 bases, leaving 3 bases between the germline ends. CDR3 length equals 11 residues. Time point meaning: patch test 2, 6 weeks after DPC sensitization. The treatment here: therapeutic diphenylcyclopropenone sensitization with weekly scalp DPC. TCRdb re-derived calls from the RACE reads in MiXCR, one entry per CDR3 protein. Of approximately 89,000 distinct CDR3 sequences in the sample, roughly 10% are singletons; the top ten hold roughly 2.5%. Source: whole blood, taken in connection with sensitization to the hapten diphenylcyclopropenone (DPC). This receptor was identified in a woman aged 30 to 39 with alopecia areata. Some clones in this sample may be carry-over from other donors' samples. The chain combines TRBV29-1 with TRBJ1-1; D is ambiguous. This CDR3 reads CSVAMNTEAFF. Here the CDR3 DNA reads TGCAGCGTTGCAATGAACACTGAAGCTTTCTTT.